A single sample is the source of the 11 T cell receptor beta chains below, sequenced in a study of blood T cell repertoires in COVID-19. The assay was immunoSEQ multiplex PCR, and TCRdb's table has in-frame clones only and misses some. Altogether around 230,000 clones are present, approximately 82% being singletons, with the ten largest covering over 14%. Sequenced sample: PBMCs or T cells enriched from blood (not recorded which). The receptors stem from a man in his forties or fifties who had recovered from COVID-19.

This clone has just a few counts. The chain recombines TRBV7-9 with TRBJ2-1, with TRBD1 matching over 10 bases. Germline V lookup: CDR1 SEHNR, CDR2 FQNEAQ (reference sequence). V trimming: 3 bases; J trimming: 2 bases; junction bases outside the gene matches: 1. The CDR3 has 15 amino acids. CDR3 in DNA: TGTGCCAGCAGCTTCGGACAGGGGGCCTACAATGAGCAGTTCTTC. Translating gives CASSFGQGAYNEQFF.

The rearrangement uses TRBV18 and TRBJ1-2; D unresolved. The CDR3 spans 14 residues. V lost 6 bases and J 0 bases, leaving 11 bases between the germline ends. The germline V gene encodes CDR1 KGHSH and CDR2 LQKENI. The chain's CDR3 is CASSLGGANYGYTF. Here the CDR3 DNA reads TGTGCCAGCTCCCTCGGCGGAGCTAACTATGGCTACACCTTC.

This clone came up a few times. This chain uses TRBV28 with TRBJ1-5; 7 positions match TRBD1. The ends lost 4 bases at V and 0 bases at J; junction bases unmatched: 3. The CDR3 runs to 15 residues. Germline CDR1 and CDR2: MDHEN and SYDVKM. The CDR3 nucleotides are TGTGCCAGCAGTTCCCAGGGGGTTAGCAATCAGCCCCAGCATTTT. This translates into CASSSQGVSNQPQHF.

V usage is TRBV3-1 (or the pseudogene TRBV3-2) and J usage is TRBJ1-1; D is perhaps TRBD1 (6 bases). From germline, CDR1 is LGHDT and CDR2 YNNKEL (reference sequence). This CDR3 has 14 amino acids. V lost 4 bases and J lost 0, with 9 bases in between. CDR3 sequence reads: CASSPRTVNTEAFF. CDR3 bases: TGTGCCAGCAGCCCGAGGACAGTGAACACTGAAGCTTTCTTT.

The gene calls are TRBV7-9 and TRBJ2-5, with D perhaps matching TRBD2 (5 bases). The CDR3 covers 15 residues. V was pared by 1 base and J by 5 bases, with 14 bases between. The V gene's germline CDR1 is SEHNR and CDR2 FQNEAQ (reference sequence). The CDR3 DNA follows: TGTGCCAGCAGCTTAGGCGGGTCCCGTGGGGAGACCCAGTACTTC. As protein: CASSLGGSRGETQYF.

This clone came up once. The chain employs TRBV7-3 and TRBJ2-7; D might be TRBD1 (6 bases). Trimming pared 5 bases from V and 0 bases from J, leaving 14 bases between. CDR1 SGHTA and CDR2 FQGTGA come from the germline V gene. This CDR3 has 15 amino acids. DNA of the CDR3: TGTGCCAGCAGCCTCAGGGGCGGGTCCTCCTACGAGCAGTACTTC. Amino acid sequence: CASSLRGGSSYEQYF.

The J gene is TRBJ2-3, the V gene TRBV30, with D perhaps matching TRBD1 (5 bases). The germline V gene encodes CDR1 GTSNPN and CDR2 SVGIG (reference sequence). Between the trimmed V and J ends, which lost 2 bases and 4 bases, there was a span of 10 bases. The length of the CDR3 is 13 residues. The CDR3 is CAWSIQTADTQYF. The CDR3, as DNA: TGTGCCTGGAGTATCCAGACAGCAGATACGCAGTATTTT.

The chain recombines TRBV5-1 with TRBJ1-1; the D is unclear. The CDR3 spans 15 residues. Trimming left V 2 bases short and J 3 bases short, with 14 bases between. Germline lookup yields CDR1 SGHRS and CDR2 YFSETQ. CDR3 in DNA: TGCGCCAGCAGCTTTGAGGGTCCGCACTACACTGAAGCTTTCTTT. This codes for CASSFEGPHYTEAFF.

V and J are TRBV19 and TRBJ1-5; tentative D call: TRBD1 (6 bases). The germline gives CDR1 LNHDA, CDR2 SQIVND (reference sequence). The CDR3 is 13 amino acids. Trimming stripped 7 bases from V and 4 bases from J, with 11 bases between. The CDR3 sequence is CASTQGRNQPQHF. CDR3 coding DNA: TGTGCCAGTACCCAGGGGAGAAATCAGCCCCAGCATTTT.

This rearrangement joins TRBV29-1 to TRBJ1-1; D call uncertain. Trimming cost V 5 bases and J 2 bases, with 3 bases left between them. The length of the CDR3 is 10 residues. Germline values: CDR1 SQVTM, CDR2 ANQGSEA. CDR3 residues: CSVLNTEAFF. Written as DNA, the CDR3 is TGCAGCGTTCTAAACACTGAAGCTTTCTTT.

To note about this clone: The same CDR3 also results from other DNA sequences found in this sample. V usage is TRBV27 and J usage is TRBJ1-1; 9 bases are shared with TRBD1. Germline lookup yields CDR1 MNHEY and CDR2 SMNVEV (reference sequence). With V trimmed by 5 bases and J by 4 bases, 2 bases remained unmatched. This CDR3 is built from 13 residues. CDR3 region: CASSPTGGTEAFF. As DNA, the CDR3 is TGTGCCAGCAGTCCGACAGGGGGCACTGAAGCTTTCTTT.